Below, 19 T cell receptor beta chains from the same sample are listed, as sequenced in a study of T cells after yellow fever vaccination. MiXCR, run by TCRdb on the 5' RACE reads, gives a single entry per CDR3 protein. In the table there are about 550,000 distinct CDR3 sequences, over 15% of which are singletons. The input for sequencing was PBMCs, taken 15 days after the yellow fever booster vaccination. The receptors derive from a man between 25 and 39 years old who received the YFV17D yellow fever vaccine.

This clonotype was detected only a few times. The chain's CDR3 is CASSEATSGRRELFF. DNA for the CDR3: TGTGCCAGCAGTGAAGCAACTAGCGGGAGAAGGGAGCTGTTTTTT. The V gene is TRBV2, the J gene TRBJ2-2; 11 bases are shared with TRBD2. Per the germline V gene, CDR1 is SNHLY and CDR2 is FYNNEI. The CDR3 runs 15 residues. The J segment lost 9 bases and the V segment lost 0 bases, leaving 3 bases of the junction unmatched.

The sample holds a few counts of this clonotype. V and J are TRBV29-1 and TRBJ1-1, with D maybe TRBD1 (6 bases). The CDR3 totals 13 residues. CDR1 SQVTM and CDR2 ANQGSEA come from the germline V gene. The V and J ends lost 6 bases and 5 bases respectively, with 16 bases between them. Here the CDR3 reads CSVPGVPKTEAFF. The DNA for the CDR3 is TGCAGCGTCCCAGGGGTCCCGAAGACTGAAGCTTTCTTT.

The rearrangement joins TRBV25-1 to TRBJ2-7; TRBD2 might be the D (5 bases). This CDR3 has 14 amino acids. The V gene lost 6 bases and the J gene lost 4 bases, with 16 bases spanning the gap. The germline V gene encodes CDR1 MGHDK and CDR2 SYGVNS. In DNA, the CDR3 is TGTGCCAGCAGAGAGACGGGATTCGGGTACGAGCAGTACTTC. It codes for CASRETGFGYEQYF.

The rearrangement links TRBV30 to TRBJ2-1; TRBD1 might be the D (5 bases). Trimming shortened V by 4 bases and J by 7 bases, and 14 bases separated the two germline ends. The V gene's germline CDR1 is GTSNPN and CDR2 SVGIG (reference sequence). There are 13 residues in the CDR3. The DNA of the CDR3 is TGTGCCTGGAAAGTGTTGGACAAAAATGAGCAGTTCTTC. Its protein product is CAWKVLDKNEQFF. The complete variable domain, with remaining parts taken from reference TRBV30 and TRBJ2-1, reads SQTIHQWPATLVQPVGSPLSLECTVEGTSNPNLYWYRQAAGRGLQLLFYSVGIGQISSEVPQNLSASRPQDRQFILSSKKLLLSDSGFYLCAWKVLDKNEQFFGPGTRLTVL.

V gene TRBV7-2 combines with J gene TRBJ2-5; D assignment may be TRBD1 or TRBD2 (5 bases each). The CDR3 has 13 amino acids. Germline V CDR1 and CDR2: SGHTA, FQGNSA. The V end was cut by 4 bases, the J end by 4 bases, with 10 bases between. The CDR3, as DNA: TGTGCCAGCAGCTCCCGGGACGGAGAGACCCAGTACTTC. Its translation: CASSSRDGETQYF. Full variable domain (outside the CDR3, taken from reference TRBV7-2 and TRBJ2-5): GAGVSQSPSNKVTEKGKDVELRCDPISGHTALYWYRQSLGQGLEFLIYFQGNSAPDKSGLPSDRFSAERTGGSVSTLTIQRTQQEDSAVYLCASSSRDGETQYFGPGTRLLVL.

The CDR3 bases are TGCGCCAGCAGCCCCACGATTACCTCCTACAATGAGCAGTTCTTC. It encodes CASSPTITSYNEQFF. The rearrangement links TRBV4-3 to TRBJ2-1, with D unclear. Per the germline V gene, CDR1 is LGHNA and CDR2 is YSLEER. Trimming stripped 4 bases from V and 0 bases from J, with 10 bases between. There are 15 residues in the CDR3.

This clonotype came up once. V is TRBV29-1 and J is TRBJ1-5; D unresolved. Germline CDR1 SQVTM, CDR2 ANQGSEA. The CDR3 has 15 residues. The V and J ends lost 4 bases and 1 base respectively, with 14 bases between them. The CDR3 sequence: CSVGLDGSSNQPQHF. In nucleotides, the CDR3 is TGCAGCGTTGGACTTGACGGATCAAGCAATCAGCCCCAGCATTTT.

This clonotype was seen a handful of times. The chain has TRBV7-9 and TRBJ2-5; D unresolved. This CDR3 has 15 residues. V dropped 0 bases and J dropped 1 base, with 9 bases sitting between them. Germline V gives CDR1 SEHNR, CDR2 FQNEAQ (reference sequence). CDR3: CASSLAETRQETQYF. The DNA of the CDR3 is TGTGCCAGCAGCTTAGCGGAGACACGCCAAGAGACCCAGTACTTC.

Only a few counts were recorded for this clonotype. The chain uses TRBV20-1 and TRBJ2-7; possible D gene TRBD2, 5 bases. Germline assignment: CDR1 DFQATT and CDR2 SNEGSKA (reference sequence). The V gene lost 3 bases and the J gene lost 5 bases, with 14 bases spanning the gap. CDR3 length: 13 residues. CDR3 loop: CSASRGTGNEQYF. The CDR3 nucleotides are TGCAGTGCTAGCCGGGGAACTGGTAACGAGCAGTACTTC.

This chain links TRBV12-3 or TRBV12-4 with TRBJ2-5; TRBD1 is a possible D gene (7 bases). The CDR3 length is 13 residues. The V gene lost 7 bases and the J gene lost 5 bases, with 14 bases spanning the gap. The CDR3 loop is CASNGQAGETQYF. The CDR3 bases are TGTGCCAGCAATGGACAGGCGGGGGAGACCCAGTACTTC.

The rearrangement joins TRBV28 to TRBJ2-5; 9 bases map to TRBD1. The CDR3 is 13 amino acids. The V gene's germline CDR1 is MDHEN and CDR2 SYDVKM. The J segment lost 12 bases and the V segment lost 8 bases, leaving 13 bases of the junction unmatched. The CDR3 spells CASHGTGLMKKYF. The CDR3 bases are TGTGCCAGCCATGGGACAGGGTTAATGAAGAAGTACTTC.

The chain combines TRBV7-9 with TRBJ2-1; 7 nucleotides line up with TRBD1. The germline gives CDR1 SEHNR, CDR2 FQNEAQ (reference sequence). This CDR3 spans 15 amino acids. Trimming cost V 1 base and J 6 bases; bases outside gene matches: 6. The CDR3 DNA sequence: TGTGCCAGCAGCTTAGATCAGGGACAGATCAATGAGCAGTTCTTC. It codes for CASSLDQGQINEQFF.

This clonotype was counted between two and nine times. V is TRBV5-6 and J is TRBJ2-1, with 8 bases matching TRBD1. V lost 8 bases, J lost 6 bases, and 10 bases stayed unmatched. Germline CDR1 reads SGHDT; CDR2 reads YYEEEE. The CDR3 length is 14 residues. CDR3 in DNA: TGTGCCAGTAGGACCACAGGGGGGCCCAATGAGCAGTTCTTC. It encodes CASRTTGGPNEQFF.

In its sample, this clonotype was seen many times. The V and J genes are TRBV3-1 and TRBJ2-2; TRBD2 might be the D (6 bases). The CDR3 is 13 amino acids. V lost 6 bases, J lost 2 bases, and 7 bases lay in between. The germline V gene has CDR1 LGHDT and CDR2 YNNKEL (reference sequence). CDR3 protein: CASRRDNTGELFF. Here the CDR3 DNA reads TGTGCCAGCAGGCGGGACAACACCGGGGAGCTGTTTTTT.

V gene TRBV11-1 combines with J gene TRBJ2-4, with TRBD2 matching over 14 bases. V was pared by 2 bases and J by 2 bases, with 11 bases of the junction left unmatched. The CDR3 spans 20 residues. Germline CDR1 is SGHAT and CDR2 is FQDESV (reference sequence). CDR3 in DNA: TGTGCCAGCAGCTTAAGCCTTCCGGGACTAGCGGGAGATCCCAAAAACATTCAGTACTTC. Its translation is CASSLSLPGLAGDPKNIQYF. Supplemented by reference TRBV11-1 and TRBJ2-4, the full variable domain reads EAEVAQSPRYKITEKSQAVAFWCDPISGHATLYWYRQILGQGPELLVQFQDESVVDDSQLPKDRFSAERLKGVDSTLKIQPAELGDSAMYLCASSLSLPGLAGDPKNIQYFGAGTRLSVL.

This clonotype was counted only a few times. The V gene is TRBV19, the J gene TRBJ2-1; 9 bases fit TRBD2. V was pared by 6 bases and J by 9 bases, with 12 bases of the junction left unmatched. The CDR3 totals 15 residues. CDR1 and CDR2 from the germline V gene are LNHDA and SQIVND (reference sequence). CDR3 DNA: TGTGCCAGTAGACCTAGCGGGACAATGCGGCCTGAGCAGTTCTTC. It yields the protein CASRPSGTMRPEQFF.

V and J are TRBV20-1 and TRBJ2-3; 9 bases are shared with TRBD2. The CDR3 has 15 amino acids. Germline V gene data show CDR1 as DFQATT and CDR2 as SNEGSKA (reference sequence). J gave up 0 bases and V 5 bases, and 6 bases lay outside the gene matches. The CDR3 nucleotides are TGCAGTGCTGAATTTACTAGCGGGAGCACAGATACGCAGTATTTT. This sequence encodes CSAEFTSGSTDTQYF.

The chain employs TRBV20-1 and TRBJ2-5; weak D call: TRBD1 (6 bases). V was clipped by 0 bases and J by 4 bases, with 15 bases between them. The germline CDR1 and CDR2 sequences are DFQATT and SNEGSKA (reference sequence). CDR3 size: 15 residues. The CDR3 spells CSARDGAQGLETQYF. The CDR3 DNA reads as TGCAGTGCTAGAGATGGGGCACAGGGCCTAGAGACCCAGTACTTC.

The chain joins TRBV21-1 to TRBJ2-7. TRBV21-1 is assigned pseudogene status. There are 14 residues in the CDR3. CDR3 amino acids: CARGILYSYYEQYF. CDR3 coding DNA: TGTGCCAGGGGAATCCTATACTCCTACTACGAGCAGTACTTC.